The 26 T cell receptor beta chains reported below all come from one sample, sequenced in a study of human T cells and chemical hapten exposure. TCRdb independently ran MiXCR on the RACE reads; one entry per CDR3 protein. The sample shows 250,000 or so distinct CDR3 sequences, 7.5% to 8% of them seen only once. Time point of the sample: pre-sensitization, week 0. Sample treatment: therapeutic diphenylcyclopropenone sensitization with weekly scalp DPC. The sequenced sample was whole blood, obtained in connection with sensitization to the hapten diphenylcyclopropenone (DPC). These receptors all stem from a man aged 18 to 35 with alopecia areata. Some clones in this sample may be carry-over from other donors' samples.

This clonotype appeared a few times. V usage is TRBV20-1 and J usage is TRBJ2-3; the D gene could be TRBD1 or TRBD2 (5 bases each). Germline assignment: CDR1 DFQATT and CDR2 SNEGSKA (reference sequence). Trimming took off 1 base at V and 0 bases at J, with 8 bases between the two ends. The CDR3 contains 14 residues. The CDR3 spells CSARVGGSTDTQYF. Here the CDR3 DNA reads TGCAGTGCTAGAGTTGGGGGTAGCACAGATACGCAGTATTTT.

The chain employs TRBV10-3 and TRBJ2-1; TRBD2 agrees at 12 bases. The CDR3 contains 17 residues. Germline trimming cut 5 bases from V and 2 bases from J; bases unmatched to any gene: 7. The V gene's germline CDR1 is ENHRY and CDR2 SYGVKD. In DNA form, the CDR3 reads TGTGCCATCAGTAGGACTAGCGGGGATGCTACCTACAATGAGCAGTTCTTC. It is translated as CAISRTSGDATYNEQFF.

This chain connects TRBV6-5 to TRBJ2-3; 11 bases line up with TRBD2. Germline V gene sequence: CDR1 MNHEY, CDR2 SVGAGI. J lost 5 bases, V lost 6 bases, and 7 bases had no gene match. CDR3 length: 15 amino acids. CDR3: CASRDLAGGKDTQYF. In nucleotides, the CDR3 is TGTGCCAGCAGGGATTTAGCGGGGGGGAAAGATACGCAGTATTTT.

This clonotype has a handful of counts. The chain joins TRBV7-9 to TRBJ2-3, with D perhaps matching TRBD2 (6 bases). V was cut by 5 bases and J by 6 bases, with 21 bases left in between. The CDR3 spans 16 residues. Germline V gene sequence: CDR1 SEHNR, CDR2 FQNEAQ (reference sequence). CDR3 in amino acids: CASSLFTGTGGDTQYF. The CDR3 DNA follows: TGTGCCAGCAGCCTTTTCACCGGGACTGGAGGGGATACGCAGTATTTT.

This clonotype was detected a few times. The rearrangement joins TRBV6-2 or TRBV6-3 to TRBJ1-5; tentative D call: TRBD1 (6 bases). Trimming took off 7 bases at V and 3 bases at J, with 22 bases between the two ends. This CDR3 is built from 17 residues. Germline-derived CDR1 and CDR2 are MNHEY and SVGEGT. This CDR3 reads CASTTGSGTILNQPQHF. In DNA, the CDR3 is TGTGCCAGCACCACAGGGTCCGGGACTATCCTCAATCAGCCCCAGCATTTT.

This clonotype was seen a handful of times. The chain employs TRBV5-1 and TRBJ2-1; maybe TRBD2 (6 bases). Trimming shortened V by 3 bases and J by 1 base, and 11 bases separated the two germline ends. CDR1 SGHRS and CDR2 YFSETQ come from the germline V gene. The CDR3 loop spans 15 amino acids. The CDR3 nucleotides read TGCGCCAGCAGCTCGGGGACTTCTTCCTACAATGAGCAGTTCTTC. Translating gives CASSSGTSSYNEQFF.

As DNA, the CDR3 is TGCAGCGTTGAAGTTCTAGCGGGGCCCTACAATGAGCAGTTCTTC. Its translation: CSVEVLAGPYNEQFF. The V gene is TRBV29-1, the J gene TRBJ2-1; 9 bases line up with TRBD2. Germline-derived CDR1 and CDR2 are SQVTM and ANQGSEA. The CDR3 is 15 amino acids. J was trimmed by 2 bases and V by 1 base; bases with no gene match: 3.

The gene calls are TRBV7-9 and TRBJ1-1; D is uncertain. The V gene's germline CDR1 is SEHNR and CDR2 FQNEAQ (reference sequence). Trimming cost V 0 bases and J 1 base, with 9 bases left between them. The CDR3 totals 15 residues. CDR3 sequence reads: CASSLAVNRNTEAFF. The CDR3 nucleotides are TGTGCCAGCAGCTTAGCGGTTAACAGGAACACTGAAGCTTTCTTT.

This chain links TRBV28 with TRBJ2-3; no definite D call. This CDR3 is 14 amino acids long. Germline loops: CDR1 MDHEN, CDR2 SYDVKM. With 3 bases removed from V and 3 bases from J, the gap between germline ends came to 10 bases. The CDR3 is CASSFFPRTDTQYF. The CDR3 DNA follows: TGTGCCAGCAGTTTTTTCCCTAGAACAGATACGCAGTATTTT. The whole variable domain, filled in from reference TRBV28 and TRBJ2-3, reads DVKVTQSSRYLVKRTGEKVFLECVQDMDHENMFWYRQDPGLGLRLIYFSYDVKMKEKGDIPEGYSVSREKKERFSLILESASTNQTSMYLCASSFFPRTDTQYFGPGTRLTVL.

This clonotype was detected only a few times. The V gene is TRBV6-1, the J gene TRBJ2-5; no reliable D call. V shed 6 bases and J shed 5 bases, with 13 bases lying between them. CDR3 length equals 13 residues. The germline gives CDR1 MNHNS, CDR2 SASEGT. DNA of the CDR3: TGTGCCAGCAGCCTACGTACCTGGGAGACCCAGTACTTC. It is translated as CASSLRTWETQYF.

This clonotype was found a few times. This rearrangement joins TRBV28 to TRBJ2-1; 7 positions agree with TRBD2. The CDR3 runs to 16 residues. The germline V gene encodes CDR1 MDHEN and CDR2 SYDVKM. The V and J ends lost 2 bases and 3 bases, in that order; junction bases with no gene match: 7. CDR3 in DNA: TGTGCCAGCAGTTTAAGTATGCTAGCGGTCTACAATGAGCAGTTCTTC. This gives the protein CASSLSMLAVYNEQFF.

This chain uses TRBV11-2 with TRBJ1-3; 7 bases agree with TRBD1. After removal of 5 bases from V and 0 bases from J, the junction contained 4 bases not matched to a gene. The V gene's germline CDR1 is SGHAT and CDR2 FQNNGV. The CDR3 extends over 15 amino acids. The CDR3 nucleotides are TGTGCCAGCAGCCGCGGACAGGTCTCTGGAAACACCATATATTTT. Its protein is CASSRGQVSGNTIYF.

This clonotype appeared many times. V and J are TRBV4-1 and TRBJ1-3; weak D call: TRBD1 (6 bases). Germline CDR1 reads MGHRA; CDR2 reads YSYEKL. This CDR3 has 15 amino acids. With 0 bases removed from V and 10 bases from J, the gap between germline ends came to 16 bases. As DNA, the CDR3 is TGCGCCAGCAGCCAAGATCGGACAGACGAGGGTACCATATATTTT. Protein: CASSQDRTDEGTIYF.

J is TRBJ1-3 and V is TRBV5-1; no reliable D call. Germline CDR1 and CDR2: SGHRS and YFSETQ. The length of the CDR3 is 16 residues. V lost 1 base and J 1 base, leaving 12 bases between the germline ends. The CDR3 DNA sequence: TGCGCCAGCAGCTTGTCTGAGAGTTATTCTGGAAACACCATATATTTT. It translates to CASSLSESYSGNTIYF. Full variable domain (missing parts from reference TRBV5-1 and TRBJ1-3): KAGVTQTPRYLIKTRGQQVTLSCSPISGHRSVSWYQQTPGQGLQFLFEYFSETQRNKGNFPGRFSGRQFSNSRSEMNVSTLELGDSALYLCASSLSESYSGNTIYFGEGSWLTVV.

V and J are TRBV5-1 and TRBJ2-6; either TRBD1 or TRBD2 may supply D (5 bases each). V shed 4 bases and J shed 0 bases, with 14 bases lying between them. The CDR3 extends over 17 amino acids. Germline-derived CDR1 and CDR2 are SGHRS and YFSETQ. CDR3 nucleotide sequence: TGCGCCAGCAGCCCGACGGGACCGATCTCTGGGGCCAACGTCCTGACTTTC. As protein: CASSPTGPISGANVLTF.

There are a few counts of this clonotype. This chain connects TRBV6-6 to TRBJ1-1, with a weak D call TRBD1 (5 bases). The V gene lost 4 bases and the J gene lost 10 bases, with 16 bases spanning the gap. The CDR3 runs to 13 residues. CDR1 is MNHNY, CDR2 SVGAGI, per germline (reference sequence). DNA of the CDR3: TGTGCCAGCAGTTCTCCGGGACCCTCGGGAGCTTTCTTT. Its protein is CASSSPGPSGAFF.

The genes are TRBV20-1 and TRBJ1-2; D is ambiguous. Looked up from germline, CDR1 is DFQATT and CDR2 is SNEGSKA (reference sequence). The CDR3 has 14 residues. Trimming removed 6 bases at V and 7 bases at J, with 21 bases between. As DNA, the CDR3 is TGCAGTGCGGAGTCGTCCCCTCCCCAAAGTGGCTACACCTTC. Translating gives CSAESSPPQSGYTF.

This clonotype was counted between two and nine times. The J gene is TRBJ2-3, the V gene TRBV5-5; D not resolved. This CDR3 is 14 amino acids long. V was shortened by 4 bases and J by 4 bases, with 13 bases between the two germline ends. Per the germline V gene, CDR1 is SGHKS and CDR2 is YYEKEE (reference sequence). The CDR3 loop is CASSPPLSSDTQYF. CDR3 nucleotide sequence: TGTGCCAGCAGCCCGCCGCTGAGTTCAGATACGCAGTATTTT.

The chain couples TRBV29-1 to TRBJ1-1; no definite D call. V was trimmed by 2 bases and J by 0 bases, leaving 10 bases between them. The germline gives CDR1 SQVTM, CDR2 ANQGSEA. The CDR3 is 14 residues long. The CDR3 region is CSVEPQWLNTEAFF. The CDR3 DNA sequence: TGCAGCGTTGAACCACAGTGGCTGAACACTGAAGCTTTCTTT.

This clonotype occurred many times. The chain combines TRBV3-1 with TRBJ1-4, with TRBD1 identical over 7 bases. CDR3 length equals 13 residues. Germline values: CDR1 LGHDT, CDR2 YNNKEL (reference sequence). J lost 12 bases, V lost 0 bases, and 4 bases had no gene match. This CDR3 reads CASSQDQGDELFF. Here the CDR3 DNA reads TGTGCCAGCAGCCAAGATCAGGGGGATGAACTGTTTTTT.

The sample holds a few counts of this clonotype. The chain uses TRBV7-9 and TRBJ1-1, with a weak D call TRBD1 (5 bases). Germline CDR1 is SEHNR and CDR2 is FQNEAQ (reference sequence). Trimming removed 5 bases at V and 0 bases at J, with 10 bases between. The CDR3 has 14 amino acids. The CDR3 nucleotides read TGTGCCAGCAGCGCAAGACAGATGAACACTGAAGCTTTCTTT. Protein sequence: CASSARQMNTEAFF. Based on the CDR3 plus reference TRBV7-9 and TRBJ1-1, the full variable domain is DTGVSQNPRHKITKRGQNVTFRCDPISEHNRLYWYRQTLGQGPEFLTYFQNEAQLEKSRLLSDRFSAERPKGSFSTLEIQRTEQGDSAMYLCASSARQMNTEAFFGQGTRLTVV.

This clonotype was counted at least ten times. The V gene is TRBV2, the J gene TRBJ1-1; no definite D call. Trimming shortened V by 4 bases and J by 4 bases, and 13 bases separated the two germline ends. This CDR3 is 14 amino acids long. Germline assignment: CDR1 SNHLY and CDR2 FYNNEI. The CDR3 spells CASSGSGVSTEAFF. The CDR3 DNA is TGTGCCAGCAGTGGATCCGGGGTTTCCACTGAAGCTTTCTTT.

This clonotype was seen only a few times. This chain uses TRBV7-9 with TRBJ1-4; 7 bases align to TRBD1. V lost 3 bases to trimming and J lost 4 bases; unmatched junction nucleotides: 8. CDR1 is SEHNR and CDR2 is FQNEAQ in the germline V gene (reference sequence). The CDR3 has 16 amino acids. CDR3 sequence: CASSLNPGGFNEKLFF. CDR3 bases: TGTGCCAGCAGCTTGAACCCAGGGGGATTTAATGAAAAACTGTTTTTT.

This clonotype was seen ten or more times. The chain joins TRBV27 to TRBJ1-3; D unresolved. This CDR3 contains 13 residues. The germline CDR1 and CDR2 sequences are MNHEY and SMNVEV (reference sequence). The germline V and J ends were trimmed by 3 bases and 2 bases, with 5 bases remaining between them. The CDR3 is CASSFVAGNTIYF. As DNA, the CDR3 is TGTGCCAGCAGTTTCGTAGCTGGAAACACCATATATTTT.

The rearrangement links TRBV11-3 to TRBJ2-2; D unclear. The CDR3 totals 14 residues. Trimming shortened V by 3 bases and J by 3 bases, and 8 bases separated the two germline ends. In germline, CDR1 is SGHNT, CDR2 YENEEA. CDR3 bases: TGTGCCAGCAGCTTCTTCTCCGACACCGGGGAGCTGTTTTTT. Translation: CASSFFSDTGELFF.

V is TRBV7-9 and J is TRBJ2-5; 7 nucleotides agree with TRBD1. CDR3 length: 13 residues. Germline assignment: CDR1 SEHNR and CDR2 FQNEAQ (reference sequence). Trimming removed 5 bases from V and 4 bases from J; junction bases left unmatched: 4. CDR3 DNA: TGTGCCAGCAGCAAAACAGGGGCAGAGACCCAGTACTTC. It encodes CASSKTGAETQYF.